This T cell receptor beta chain was identified in a study of T cell repertoires in cytomegalovirus infection. Study-level information: Well-studied HLA-B-restricted epitopes and recently identified HLA-C-restricted epitopes of CMV were both used in the study. Public TCR beta signature analysis indicated the presence of both CMV infection and matching HLA type.

Per germline, CDR1 DFQATT and CDR2 SNEGSKA (reference sequence). This CDR3 is built from 13 residues. V shed 3 bases and J shed 4 bases, with 10 bases lying between them. This clonotype turned up a few times. What it recognizes is unknown. In TCRdb, the reads were re-called with MiXCR into one record per CDR3 protein. This sample yields approximately 310,000 distinct CDR3 sequences, of which more than 20% are seen a single time; 10% to 15% belongs to the top ten. The origin of this receptor is a human donor in good health (CMV status not recorded). Some clones in this sample may be carry-over from other donors' samples. Specimen: cultured PBMCs, collected from culture after CMV antigen stimulation. This chain links TRBV20-1 with TRBJ1-5; D is possibly TRBD1 (5 bases). CDR3 in amino acids: CSASAGGNQPQHF. The CDR3 DNA reads as TGCAGTGCTAGCGCCGGGGGAAATCAGCCCCAGCATTTT.